One sample yielded the 19 T cell receptor beta chains listed below, sequenced in a study of T cell repertoires in cytomegalovirus infection (dated by TCRdb to between 2018 and 2020). Which antigens these TCRs recognize remains unknown. Interpreted using the paper, the treatment or condition label stands for: in vitro stimulation with specific CMV peptide epitopes to enrich CMV-specific T cells. These reads were obtained on an Illumina HiSeq 1500. TCRdb trimmed public reads at Q25 via fastp, called clones via MiXCR and kept in-frame beta chains. One record per CDR3 amino acid sequence lists the most common genes and DNA. The sample profile shows roughly 990,000 distinct CDR3 sequences; approximately 32% of them were found once. About an eighth of the sample is taken by the ten largest. The sequencing used cultured CD8+ T cells from PBMCs, collected from culture after CMV antigen stimulation. The receptors come from a human donor in good health (CMV status not recorded). Some clones in this sample may be carry-over from other donors' samples.

This clonotype was observed many times. The chain joins TRBV7-2 to TRBJ2-1, with TRBD1 identical over 7 bases. The CDR3 sequence is 13 residues long. From germline, CDR1 is SGHTA and CDR2 FQGNSA. V lost 5 bases to trimming and J lost 4 bases; unmatched junction nucleotides: 2. CDR3 sequence: CASSTGVYNEQFF. In DNA, the CDR3 is TGTGCCAGCAGCACAGGGGTATACAATGAGCAGTTCTTC.

This clonotype has a handful of counts. At one end the junction does not follow the germline gene, possibly because of a read error. This chain connects TRBV7-7 to TRBJ2-3; no clear D gene. CDR3 length equals 15 residues. In germline, CDR1 is SSHAT, CDR2 FNYEAQ (reference sequence). The CDR3 region is CASSISASSTDTQYF. The CDR3 region has the DNA TGTGCTAGCAGCATAAGCGCCTCTAGCACAGATACGCAGTATTTT.

This clonotype has only a few counts. This chain links TRBV4-3 with TRBJ2-3, with TRBD2 matching over 9 bases. Germline V gene sequence: CDR1 LGHNA, CDR2 YSLEER. The CDR3 consists of 16 residues. V lost 0 bases and J lost 5; bases outside the gene matches: 6. The CDR3 coding sequence is TGCGCCAGCAGCCAAGATAAAGCGGGGGGTCGAGATACGCAGTATTTT. This sequence encodes CASSQDKAGGRDTQYF.

The chain links TRBV7-9 to TRBJ2-2, with TRBD1 matching 10 bases. The length of the CDR3 is 18 residues. The junction had 9 bases not matched to a gene; V was cut back by 5 bases and J by 0 bases. Germline CDR1 is SEHNR and CDR2 is FQNEAQ (reference sequence). Written as DNA, the CDR3 is TGTGCCAGCAGCCCGACAGGGGGCCGCGATTCGAACACCGGGGAGCTGTTTTTT. This encodes CASSPTGGRDSNTGELFF.

Only a few counts were recorded for this clonotype. The rearrangement links TRBV3-1 to TRBJ2-1, with unresolved D. The germline CDR1 and CDR2 sequences are LGHDT and YNNKEL (reference sequence). The CDR3 is 16 amino acids. The germline V and J ends were trimmed by 1 base and 4 bases, with 14 bases remaining between them. CDR3 residues: CASSQVMTMHYNEQFF. Written as DNA, the CDR3 is TGTGCCAGCAGCCAAGTGATGACAATGCATTACAATGAGCAGTTCTTC.

This chain connects TRBV9 to TRBJ2-1, with D possibly being TRBD2 (6 bases). V was cut by 4 bases and J by 9 bases, with 11 bases left in between. This CDR3 comprises 12 residues. The V gene's germline CDR1 is SGDLS and CDR2 YYNGEE. Here the CDR3 reads CASSLSGAEQFF. The CDR3 bases are TGTGCCAGCAGCCTGTCGGGAGCTGAGCAGTTCTTC.

This clonotype was counted only a few times. This rearrangement joins TRBV7-2 to TRBJ2-5; D remains unclear. The CDR3 length is 13 residues. The V end lost 3 bases, the J end lost 7 bases, and 12 bases lay between the germline ends. The germline CDR1 and CDR2 sequences are SGHTA and FQGNSA. CDR3 sequence: CASSFPYPPTQYF. DNA for the CDR3: TGTGCCAGCAGCTTCCCCTACCCCCCGACCCAGTACTTC.

This clonotype appeared a few times. The V and J genes are TRBV10-3 and TRBJ1-2; weak D call: TRBD1 (5 bases). V lost 4 bases and J 6 bases, leaving 21 bases between the germline ends. CDR1 and CDR2 (germline): ENHRY, SYGVKD. CDR3 length: 16 amino acids. In DNA form, the CDR3 reads TGTGCCATCAGTGGAGGGGCCATGGGAATAGGGGATGGCTACACCTTC. Protein: CAISGGAMGIGDGYTF.

The sample holds a few counts of this clonotype. The chain recombines TRBV6-5 with TRBJ2-1, with a tentative D call TRBD1 (5 bases). CDR1 is MNHEY, CDR2 SVGAGI, per germline. CDR3 length: 15 amino acids. V was shortened by 0 bases and J by 10 bases, with 16 bases between the two germline ends. DNA for the CDR3: TGTGCCAGCAGTTACTCAACTTCCCCAGGGTTAGAGCAGTTCTTC. Translation gives CASSYSTSPGLEQFF.

A remark on this clonotype: Given a much more abundant clone one base away, this may be a read error. V gene TRBV7-8 combines with J gene TRBJ2-1, with a weak D call TRBD2 (6 bases). CDR1 and CDR2 (germline): SGHVS, FQNEAQ. The V gene lost 2 bases and the J gene lost 3 bases, with 8 bases spanning the gap. The CDR3 totals 14 residues. CDR3 DNA sequence: TGTGCCAGCAGCTTACTAGCGAGCTACAATGAGCAGTTCTTC. This gives the protein CASSLLASYNEQFF.

The DNA of the CDR3 is TGTGCCAGCAGCTCAACCACAGGGACAGACACGAACACCGGGGAGCTGTTTTTT. Its translation: CASSSTTGTDTNTGELFF. The chain has TRBV7-9 and TRBJ2-2; TRBD1 matches 7 bases. The CDR3 covers 18 residues. Germline loops: CDR1 SEHNR, CDR2 FQNEAQ (reference sequence). J lost 0 bases, V lost 4 bases, and 11 bases had no gene match.

CDR3 nucleotides: TGCGCCAGCAGCCAAGATAGCGGGGGGGCCCGTGAGCAGTTCTTC. Encoded protein: CASSQDSGGAREQFF. The chain joins TRBV4-1 to TRBJ2-1; 11 bases match TRBD2. Germline-derived CDR1 and CDR2 are MGHRA and YSYEKL. Losses at the gene ends were 0 bases for V and 9 bases for J; bases not matched to a gene: 4. The CDR3 is made up of 15 amino acids.

This clonotype was found a few times. The J gene is TRBJ2-3, the V gene TRBV7-8, with 9 bases aligning to TRBD2. This CDR3 spans 17 amino acids. Germline V CDR1 and CDR2: SGHVS, FQNEAQ. J lost 2 bases, V lost 1 base, and 7 bases had no gene match. The CDR3 reads CASSLDPSSGDTDTQYF. CDR3 DNA: TGTGCCAGCAGCTTAGATCCGTCTAGCGGGGACACAGATACGCAGTATTTT.

The rearrangement links TRBV5-8 to TRBJ2-1; TRBD2 is a possible D gene (5 bases). The CDR3 contains 14 residues. The germline V gene has CDR1 SGHTS and CDR2 YDEGEE. Between the trimmed V and J ends, which lost 6 bases and 7 bases, there was a span of 17 bases. Here the CDR3 DNA reads TGTGCCAGCAATCACGCGGGCGGGCTAAATGAGCAGTTCTTC. This translates into CASNHAGGLNEQFF.

The CDR3 loop is CASMFRDMNTEAFF. In nucleotides, the CDR3 is TGTGCCAGCATGTTCAGGGACATGAACACTGAAGCTTTCTTT. This chain joins TRBV12-3 or TRBV12-4 and TRBJ1-1, with TRBD1 as a possible D gene (6 bases). Trimming removed 7 bases from V and 0 bases from J, with 12 bases in between. This CDR3 contains 14 residues.

This clonotype was counted between two and nine times. The chain carries TRBV7-6 and TRBJ1-5; 7 nucleotides agree with TRBD1. Germline-derived CDR1 and CDR2 are SGHVS and FNYEAQ. The CDR3 consists of 13 residues. Losses at the gene ends were 4 bases for V and 9 bases for J; bases not matched to a gene: 6. CDR3 in DNA: TGTGCCAGCAGCTCCTCACCAGGGGGGCCCCAGCATTTT. As protein: CASSSSPGGPQHF.

This clonotype was detected only a few times. The rearrangement uses TRBV20-1 and TRBJ1-1, with D unclear. CDR3 length equals 13 residues. With 0 bases removed from V and 7 bases from J, the gap between germline ends came to 12 bases. Per the germline V gene, CDR1 is DFQATT and CDR2 is SNEGSKA (reference sequence). The CDR3 loop reads CSAREWTRGEAFF. Written as DNA, the CDR3 is TGCAGTGCTAGAGAATGGACCAGAGGTGAAGCTTTCTTT.

V usage is TRBV12-3 or TRBV12-4 and J usage is TRBJ1-5; D gene uncertain. The CDR3 covers 15 residues. The V end was cut by 6 bases, the J end by 4 bases, with 16 bases between. The CDR3 here is CASSRGSVWNQPQHF. The CDR3 region has the DNA TGTGCCAGCAGCCGCGGATCGGTTTGGAATCAGCCCCAGCATTTT.

The V call is TRBV27, the J call TRBJ2-2; no clear D. Germline CDR1 reads MNHEY; CDR2 reads SMNVEV (reference sequence). The CDR3 extends over 13 amino acids. The V and J ends lost 5 bases and 11 bases respectively, with 15 bases between them. CDR3 nucleotides: TGTGCCAGCAGTGTACAGACGCGGACCGAGCTGTTTTTT. The encoded protein is CASSVQTRTELFF.